This T cell receptor (beta chain) was sequenced in a study of neoadjuvant anti-PD-1 for oral cavity cancer. Time point denoted: after neoadjuvant nivolumab, at surgical resection. Patients had HPV-negative, locally advanced oral cavity squamous cell carcinoma. Study results and limitations: Only a few patients per response group were TCR-analyzed; validation needed.

Note on this clone: Its target is not known.

The data were produced by immunoSEQ multiplex PCR, yet TCRdb's version contains in-frame clones alone and is incomplete. The sample yields over 7,000 clones, around two thirds seen once. The CDR3 length is 14 residues. The V end lost 2 bases, the J end lost 4 bases, and 11 bases lay between the germline ends. CDR1 is MRHNA, CDR2 SNTAGT, per germline. This sequence originates from a person between 40 and 80 years old with oral cavity squamous cell carcinoma. Specimen: PBMCs, collected after nivolumab (anti-PD-1) treatment. V gene TRBV6-4 combines with J gene TRBJ1-1, with a possible D match to TRBD1 (6 bases). CDR3 in DNA: TGTGCCAGCAGTGACACCGACAGGCCCACTGAAGCTTTCTTT. Protein: CASSDTDRPTEAFF.